This TCR beta chain originates from a study of CD8 T cells in ankylosing spondylitis. General study findings and limits: In reactive arthritis synovial fluid and blood, some motif variants had been reported before. Researchers report that disease-linked clones proved CD8+ and relatively rare in peripheral blood. Made up of roughly 8 highly homologous variants, a TCR beta motif appeared characteristic of ankylosing spondylitis blood. Within matched ankylosing spondylitis synovial fluid, disease-linked clones were reportedly significantly enriched.

On this clonotype itself: Its antigen is undetermined.

TCRdb redid the calling of the 5' RACE reads with MiXCR, one entry per CDR3 protein. The sample lists 30,000 to 45,000 distinct CDR3 sequences, 16% occurring once. This clonotype was sampled from a male donor with ankylosing spondylitis or in good health (not recorded which). The sample consisted of blood.

CDR3 loop: CSALTGGSEKLFF. CDR3 sequence (DNA): TGCAGTGCTCTGACAGGGGGGAGTGAAAAACTGTTTTTT. The chain links TRBV20-1 to TRBJ1-4; TRBD1 agrees at 9 bases. Looked up from germline, CDR1 is DFQATT and CDR2 is SNEGSKA (reference sequence). CDR3 length: 13 amino acids. Trimming took 5 bases from V and 7 from J; bases not matched to a gene: 5.